This T cell receptor beta chain derives from a study of cytomegalovirus exposure and HLA in healthy donors. Per germline, CDR1 SNHLY and CDR2 FYNNEI. V gave up 6 bases and J gave up 5 bases, with 19 bases separating them. The CDR3 covers 15 residues. Use of 60 Vbeta and 13 Jbeta primers characterized the PCR. TCRdb's copy holds only in-frame clones and misses some; the assay was immunoSEQ multiplex PCR. Of about 160,000 clones in the sample, over 70% are singletons; the top ten hold approximately 1.4%. The specimen sequenced was PBMCs. The sequence was obtained from a woman aged 18-30 years in good health and CMV-seronegative. This chain connects TRBV2 to TRBJ1-1; possibly TRBD1 for D (6 bases). CDR3 DNA: TGTGCCAGCAGGTGGGAGGGGGGCGTCGGAACTGAAGCTTTCTTT. Protein sequence: CASRWEGGVGTEAFF.